Each of the 6 T cell receptor beta chains below was sequenced from the same sample in a study of blood T cell repertoires in COVID-19 (dated by TCRdb to 2018 to 2021). The receptor library was made with the immunoSEQ multiplex PCR assay. TCRdb took this table from immuneACCESS and kept in-frame rearrangements with V and J called. Such tables lack part of the clones; where checked against another copy, unresolved V genes explain under half of the gap, and the rest is unexplained. This sample holds about 310,000 clones; 89% were observed only once. 8% to 10% of the sample is taken by the ten largest. What was sequenced was PBMCs or T cells enriched from blood (not recorded which). Source of these receptors: a woman between 40 and 55 years old who had recovered from COVID-19.

The chain combines TRBV21-1 with TRBJ1-5; the D segment call TRBD1 is taken from the table without a DNA check. TRBV21-1 is classified as a pseudogene. This CDR3 comprises 14 residues. The CDR3 nucleotides read TGTGCCAGCGCCGGGACAGGGGCCTATCAGCCCCAGCATTTT. It translates to CASAGTGAYQPQHF.

The CDR3 coding sequence is TGTGCCAGCTCAACCTCGACCGGGACAGGGAGCAATCAGCCCCAGCATTTT. Translating gives CASSTSTGTGSNQPQHF. The chain has TRBV18 and TRBJ1-5, with 9 bases identical to TRBD1. Germline CDR1 is KGHSH and CDR2 is LQKENI. V was clipped by 5 bases and J by 1 base; unmatched bases: 9. This CDR3 has 17 residues.

V and J are TRBV29-1 and TRBJ2-7, with 13 positions matching TRBD2. J was trimmed by 2 bases and V by 1 base; bases with no gene match: 5. The CDR3 contains 16 residues. Germline assignment: CDR1 SQVTM and CDR2 ANQGSEA. The CDR3 protein is CSVEGTSGGLTYEQYF. CDR3 coding DNA: TGCAGCGTTGAAGGGACTAGCGGGGGCCTAACCTACGAGCAGTACTTC.

The rearrangement links TRBV15 to TRBJ1-2, with D maybe TRBD1 (5 bases). CDR3 length: 14 amino acids. The V end was cut by 7 bases, the J end by 5 bases, with 17 bases between. Per the germline V gene, CDR1 is LNHNV and CDR2 is YYDKDF (reference sequence). CDR3 nucleotides: TGTGCCACCACCCAGGACGGGGGTGGATATGGCTACACCTTC. Amino acids: CATTQDGGGYGYTF.

The DNA for the CDR3 is TGTGCCAGCAGCGTCGGAGGAAGTGCTAACTATGGCTACACCTTC. Its translation: CASSVGGSANYGYTF. This chain uses TRBV9 with TRBJ1-2; D remains ambiguous. Germline values: CDR1 SGDLS, CDR2 YYNGEE. The CDR3 length is 15 residues. Trimming cost V 2 bases and J 0 bases, with 11 bases left between them.

The chain employs TRBV5-4 and TRBJ2-3; 10 bases match TRBD2. CDR1 is SGHNT and CDR2 is YYREEE in the germline V gene (reference sequence). CDR3 size: 16 residues. Trimming cost V 0 bases and J 6 bases; bases outside gene matches: 7. The CDR3 nucleotides are TGTGCCAGCAGCTTGGGCCTAGCGGGAGTGGCGGATACGCAGTATTTT. Protein: CASSLGLAGVADTQYF.